This entry features one TCR beta chain sequence. Its antigen is currently unknown. A single base separates this from a much larger clone, so it may be a read error. This entry belongs to a study of glioma-infiltrating T cells. Study conclusions and caveats: Non-neoplastic patients had below-expected tissue-blood divergence, while all gliomas exceeded expectation. Very few CDR3 sequences were shared between tissue and blood.

This CDR3 is built from 14 residues. Per germline, CDR1 KGHSH and CDR2 LQKENI. Amplification of TCR alpha and beta CDR3 regions from RNA used iRepertoire nested multiplex PCR. One-step reverse transcription and amplification started from approximately 100-400 ng of tissue mRNA or PBMC total RNA. TCRdb reprocessed the multiplex PCR reads via MiXCR and lists one record per CDR3 protein. The sample has tens of thousands of distinct CDR3 sequences; roughly 39% are singletons. Sequences were obtained from glioma tissue, nonneoplastic brain tissue, or PBMCs (not recorded which). The chain carries TRBV18 and TRBJ2-7; D perhaps matches TRBD2 (5 bases). The origin of this receptor is a human donor with low-grade glioma or glioblastoma, undergoing nonglioma brain surgery, or in good health (not recorded which). CDR3 nucleotides: TGTGCCAGATCACGACTACAGAGCTCCTACGAGCAGTACTTC. It specifies CARSRLQSSYEQYF. The full variable domain, its missing parts supplied by reference TRBV18 and TRBJ2-7, is NAGVMQNPRHLVRRRGQEARLRCSPMKGHSHVYWYRQLPEEGLKFMVYLQKENIIDESGMPKERFSAEFPKEGPSILRIQQVVRGDSAAYFCARSRLQSSYEQYFGPGTRLTVT.